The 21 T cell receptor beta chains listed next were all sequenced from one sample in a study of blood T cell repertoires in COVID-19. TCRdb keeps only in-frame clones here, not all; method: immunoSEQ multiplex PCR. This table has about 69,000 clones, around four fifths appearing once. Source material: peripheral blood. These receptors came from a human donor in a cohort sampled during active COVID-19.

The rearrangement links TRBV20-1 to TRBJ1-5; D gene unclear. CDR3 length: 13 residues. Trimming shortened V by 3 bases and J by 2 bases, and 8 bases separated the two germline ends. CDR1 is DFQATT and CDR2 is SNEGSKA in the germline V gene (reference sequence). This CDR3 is CSASYTGNQPQHF. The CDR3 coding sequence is TGCAGTGCTAGTTACACAGGCAATCAGCCCCAGCATTTT.

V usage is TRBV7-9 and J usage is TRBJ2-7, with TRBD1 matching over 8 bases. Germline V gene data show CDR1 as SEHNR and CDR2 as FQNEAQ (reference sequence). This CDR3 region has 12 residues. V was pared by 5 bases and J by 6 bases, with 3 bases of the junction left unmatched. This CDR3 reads CASSLTGGEQYF. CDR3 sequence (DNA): TGTGCCAGCAGCCTAACAGGGGGCGAGCAGTACTTC.

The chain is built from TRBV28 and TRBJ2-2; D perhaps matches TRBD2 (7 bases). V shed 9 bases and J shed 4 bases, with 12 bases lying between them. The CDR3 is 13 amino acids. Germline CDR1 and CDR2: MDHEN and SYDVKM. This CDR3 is CASRGAGTGELFF. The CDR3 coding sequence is TGTGCCAGTCGGGGGGCCGGCACCGGGGAGCTGTTTTTT.

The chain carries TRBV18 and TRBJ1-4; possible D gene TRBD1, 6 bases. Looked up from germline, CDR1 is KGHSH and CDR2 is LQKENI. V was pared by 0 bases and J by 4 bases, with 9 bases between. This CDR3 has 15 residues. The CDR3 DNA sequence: TGTGCCAGCTCACCACCTGGACAGTTTAATGAAAAACTGTTTTTT. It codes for CASSPPGQFNEKLFF.

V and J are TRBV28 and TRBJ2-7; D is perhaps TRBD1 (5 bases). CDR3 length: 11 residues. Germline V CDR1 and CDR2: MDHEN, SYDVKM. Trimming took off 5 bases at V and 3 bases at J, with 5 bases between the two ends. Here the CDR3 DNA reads TGTGCCAGCAGTAGGGGCTACGAGCAGTACTTC. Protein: CASSRGYEQYF.

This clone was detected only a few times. The CDR3, as DNA: TGTGCCAGCAGCCGATCACTAGGGAGCACTGAAGCTTTCTTT. It translates to CASSRSLGSTEAFF. The V and J genes are TRBV11-2 and TRBJ1-1; D call uncertain. There are 14 residues in the CDR3. V was cut by 5 bases and J by 4 bases, with 14 bases left in between. Germline CDR1 is SGHAT and CDR2 is FQNNGV.

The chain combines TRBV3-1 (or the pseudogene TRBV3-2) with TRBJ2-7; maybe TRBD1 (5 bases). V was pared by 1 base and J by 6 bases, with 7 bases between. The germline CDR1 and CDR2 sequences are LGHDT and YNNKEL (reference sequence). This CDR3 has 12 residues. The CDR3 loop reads CASSQAGLEQYF. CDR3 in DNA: TGTGCCAGCAGCCAAGCAGGGCTCGAGCAGTACTTC.

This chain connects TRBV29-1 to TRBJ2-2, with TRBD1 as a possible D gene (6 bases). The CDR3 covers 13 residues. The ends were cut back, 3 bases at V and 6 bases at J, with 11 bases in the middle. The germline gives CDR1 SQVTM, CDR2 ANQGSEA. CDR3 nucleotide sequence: TGCAGCGTTGAGCTGGACAGCGCCGGGGAGCTGTTTTTT. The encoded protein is CSVELDSAGELFF.

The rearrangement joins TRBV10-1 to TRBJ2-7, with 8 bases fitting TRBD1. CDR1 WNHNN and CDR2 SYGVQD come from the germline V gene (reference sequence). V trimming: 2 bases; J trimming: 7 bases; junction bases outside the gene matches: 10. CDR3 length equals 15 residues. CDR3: CASSEIGTGPREQYF. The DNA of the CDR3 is TGCGCCAGCAGTGAGATCGGGACAGGTCCTAGAGAGCAGTACTTC.

The CDR3 is CASSASRTDTEAFF. The CDR3 DNA is TGCGCCAGCAGCGCCAGTCGGACAGATACTGAAGCTTTCTTT. The genes are TRBV5-1 and TRBJ1-1; tentative D call: TRBD1 (6 bases). The CDR3 sequence is 14 residues long. V lost 4 bases and J lost 5, with 15 bases in between. CDR1 is SGHRS and CDR2 is YFSETQ in the germline V gene.

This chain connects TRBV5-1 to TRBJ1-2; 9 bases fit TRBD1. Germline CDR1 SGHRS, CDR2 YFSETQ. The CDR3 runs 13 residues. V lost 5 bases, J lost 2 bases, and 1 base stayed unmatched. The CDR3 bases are TGCGCCAGCAGAGGACAGGGGAACTATGGCTACACCTTC. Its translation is CASRGQGNYGYTF.

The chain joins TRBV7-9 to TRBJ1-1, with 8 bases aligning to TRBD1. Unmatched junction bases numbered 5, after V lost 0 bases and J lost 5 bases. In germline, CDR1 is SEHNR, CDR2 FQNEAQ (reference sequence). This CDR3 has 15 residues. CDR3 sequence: CASSLAYRGKTEAFF. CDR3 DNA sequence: TGTGCCAGCAGCTTAGCGTACAGGGGGAAAACTGAAGCTTTCTTT. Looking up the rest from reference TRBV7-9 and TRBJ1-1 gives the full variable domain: DTGVSQNPRHKITKRGQNVTFRCDPISEHNRLYWYRQTLGQGPEFLTYFQNEAQLEKSRLLSDRFSAERPKGSFSTLEIQRTEQGDSAMYLCASSLAYRGKTEAFFGQGTRLTVV.

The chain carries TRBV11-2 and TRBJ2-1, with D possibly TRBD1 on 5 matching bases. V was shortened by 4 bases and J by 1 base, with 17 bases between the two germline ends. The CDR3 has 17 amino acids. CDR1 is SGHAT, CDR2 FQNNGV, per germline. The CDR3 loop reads CASSSIHGPGSYNEQFF. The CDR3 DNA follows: TGTGCCAGCAGCTCTATCCACGGTCCAGGGTCCTACAATGAGCAGTTCTTC.

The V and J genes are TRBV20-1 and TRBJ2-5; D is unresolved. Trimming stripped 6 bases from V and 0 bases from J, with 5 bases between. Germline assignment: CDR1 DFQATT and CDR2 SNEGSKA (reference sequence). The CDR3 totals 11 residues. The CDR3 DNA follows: TGCAGTGCCCTTGACCAAGAGACCCAGTACTTC. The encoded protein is CSALDQETQYF.

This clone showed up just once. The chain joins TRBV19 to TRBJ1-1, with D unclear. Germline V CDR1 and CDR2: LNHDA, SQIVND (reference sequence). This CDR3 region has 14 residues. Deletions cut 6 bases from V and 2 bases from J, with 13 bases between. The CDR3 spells CASSPIQFNTEAFF. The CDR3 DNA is TGTGCCAGTAGCCCTATTCAATTCAACACTGAAGCTTTCTTT.

The CDR3 sequence: CASSPGTVNEQYF. The CDR3 DNA is TGTGCCAGCAGCCCCGGGACAGTGAACGAGCAGTACTTC. V and J are TRBV6-5 and TRBJ2-7, with 7 bases identical to TRBD1. V lost 6 bases to trimming and J lost 5 bases; unmatched junction nucleotides: 7. Looked up from germline, CDR1 is MNHEY and CDR2 is SVGAGI. The CDR3 is made up of 13 amino acids.

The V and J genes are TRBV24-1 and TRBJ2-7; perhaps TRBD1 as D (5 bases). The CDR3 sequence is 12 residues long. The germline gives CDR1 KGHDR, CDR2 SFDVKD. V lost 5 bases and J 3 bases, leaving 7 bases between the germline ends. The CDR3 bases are TGTGCCACCAGTGCGCAGGGCTACGAGCAGTACTTC. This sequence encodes CATSAQGYEQYF.

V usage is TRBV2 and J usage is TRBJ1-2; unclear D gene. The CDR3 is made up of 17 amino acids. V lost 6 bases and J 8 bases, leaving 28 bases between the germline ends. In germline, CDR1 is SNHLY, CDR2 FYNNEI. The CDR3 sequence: CASRLTLVQARLGGYTF. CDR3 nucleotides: TGTGCCAGCAGGCTAACCCTCGTCCAGGCAAGATTGGGCGGCTACACCTTC.

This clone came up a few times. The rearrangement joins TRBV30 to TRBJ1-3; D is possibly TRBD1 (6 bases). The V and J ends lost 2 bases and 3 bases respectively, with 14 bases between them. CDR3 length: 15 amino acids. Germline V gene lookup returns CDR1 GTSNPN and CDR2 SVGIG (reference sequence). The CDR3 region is CAWSPLRGVGNTIYF. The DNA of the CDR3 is TGTGCCTGGAGTCCTCTCAGGGGAGTTGGAAACACCATATATTTT.

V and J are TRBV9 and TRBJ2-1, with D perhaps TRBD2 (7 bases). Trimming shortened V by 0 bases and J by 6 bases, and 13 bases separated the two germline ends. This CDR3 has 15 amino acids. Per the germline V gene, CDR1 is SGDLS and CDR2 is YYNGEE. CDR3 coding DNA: TGTGCCAGCAGCGTAGCCGGGGGGCGCTCCAATGAGCAGTTCTTC. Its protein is CASSVAGGRSNEQFF. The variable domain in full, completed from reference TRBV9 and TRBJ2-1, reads DSGVTQTPKHLITATGQRVTLRCSPRSGDLSVYWYQQSLDQGLQFLIQYYNGEERAKGNILERFSAQQFPDLHSELNLSSLELGDSALYFCASSVAGGRSNEQFFGPGTRLTVL.

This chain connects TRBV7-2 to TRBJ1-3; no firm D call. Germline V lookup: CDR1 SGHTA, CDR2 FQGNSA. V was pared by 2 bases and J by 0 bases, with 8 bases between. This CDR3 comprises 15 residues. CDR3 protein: CASSLSGGSGNTIYF. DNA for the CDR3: TGTGCCAGCAGCTTAAGCGGAGGCTCTGGAAACACCATATATTTT.